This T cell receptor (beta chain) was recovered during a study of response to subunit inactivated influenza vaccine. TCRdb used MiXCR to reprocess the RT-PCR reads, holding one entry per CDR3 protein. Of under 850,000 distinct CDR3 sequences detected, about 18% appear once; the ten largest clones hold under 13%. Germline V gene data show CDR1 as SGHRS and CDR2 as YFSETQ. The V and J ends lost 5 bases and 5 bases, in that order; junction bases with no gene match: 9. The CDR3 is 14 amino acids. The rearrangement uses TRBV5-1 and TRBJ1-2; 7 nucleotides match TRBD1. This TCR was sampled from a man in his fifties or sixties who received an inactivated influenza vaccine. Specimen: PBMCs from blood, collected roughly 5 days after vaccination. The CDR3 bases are TGCGCCAGCAGTACTCCGGGACAGTCATATGGCTACACCTTC. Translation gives CASSTPGQSYGYTF.